A selection of T cell receptor beta chains follows, all from one sample in a study of blood T cell repertoires in COVID-19. TCRdb's copy holds only in-frame clones and misses some; the assay was immunoSEQ multiplex PCR. The sample contains some 430,000 clones, about 90% of which appear only once. The specimen sequenced was PBMCs or T cells enriched from blood (not recorded which). These TCRs come from a man aged 18 to 30 who had recovered from COVID-19. CDR3s include the opening cysteine and the closing phenylalanine or tryptophan. D genes are given only for firm matches. Clone size is given for some rows only: seen once, a few or many times, or a class if the clone is expanded.

DNA | CDR3 | V | size | J | D
TGTGCCAGCAGCACTTCGGGACAGGGGGCGAGGGGAAACACCATATATTTT | CASSTSGQGARGNTIYF | TRBV7-8 | . | TRBJ1-3 | TRBD1
TGTGCCAGCAGCCAAGTCGCGGCAGGGGGCGAAGATGGCTACACCTTC | CASSQVAAGGEDGYTF | TRBV4-2 | . | TRBJ1-2 | TRBD1
TGCGCCAGCAGCTTCCAGGGTGCTGAAGCTTTCTTT | CASSFQGAEAFF | TRBV5-1 | . | TRBJ1-1 | .
TGCGCCAGCAGCCACGGGACAGGGGGCGAAAAACTGTTTTTT | CASSHGTGGEKLFF | TRBV5-1 | once | TRBJ1-4 | TRBD1
TGTGCTAGTGGTTTGGTACTGGCGGAGGCCACCGGGGAGCTGTTTTTT | CASGLVLAEATGELFF | TRBV12-5 | . | TRBJ2-2 | .
TGTGCCAGCAGCACCGACAGGGAAACCGGGGAGCTGTTTTTT | CASSTDRETGELFF | TRBV7-3 | . | TRBJ2-2 | TRBD1
TGTGCCACCAGTGATGGATCCCAAGAGGTAGAGATTCAGTACTTC | CATSDGSQEVEIQYF | TRBV24-1 | few | TRBJ2-4 | .
TGTGCCAGCAGTGGGACCGGGACAGGGCTTTCTGGGGCCAACGTCCTGACTTTC | CASSGTGTGLSGANVLTF | TRBV6-1 | . | TRBJ2-6 | TRBD1
TGTGCCAGCAGTTTCTCTAGCGGATACAATGAGCAGTTCTTC | CASSFSSGYNEQFF | TRBV28 | . | TRBJ2-1 | TRBD2
TGCGCCAGCAGCCCCGGGACTAGCGGGATCCCCGGAGGAGATACGCAGTATTTT | CASSPGTSGIPGGDTQYF | TRBV5-1 | few | TRBJ2-3 | TRBD2
TGTGCCAGCAGTGAAGCGGGGGACAGCTATTACTATGGCTACACCTTC | CASSEAGDSYYYGYTF | TRBV6-1 | . | TRBJ1-2 | TRBD1
TGTGCCAGCAGCAAACCGGTACAGGAGACCCCTGTGGCAAAACTGTTTTTT | CASSKPVQETPVAKLFF | TRBV21-1 | . | TRBJ1-4 | .
TGTGCCAGCACCGCAGATCAGCCCCAGCATTTT | CASTADQPQHF | TRBV6-4 | few | TRBJ1-5 | .
TGTGCCAGCAGCAGAGTGGGCGCGGGGACCACAGATACGCAGTATTTT | CASSRVGAGTTDTQYF | TRBV11-1 | once | TRBJ2-3 | .
TGTGCCAGCAGTTTCCCAAACAGGGGGCGAAAGGATGAGCAGTTCTTC | CASSFPNRGRKDEQFF | TRBV28 | . | TRBJ2-1 | TRBD1
TGTGCCAGCAGCGGAGACAGGGGGCTGGGTTCACCCCTCCACTTT | CASSGDRGLGSPLHF | TRBV9 | . | TRBJ1-6 | TRBD1
TGTGCCAGCAGCTTGGGGACTAGCGGGAAATCAAGCTCCTACGAGCAGTACTTC | CASSLGTSGKSSSYEQYF | TRBV7-8 | . | TRBJ2-7 | TRBD2
TGTGCCAGCAGCTTGTCGACAGGGGGCTATGGCTACACCTTC | CASSLSTGGYGYTF | TRBV5-5 | . | TRBJ1-2 | TRBD1